The clone carrying this T cell receptor (beta chain) was seen a single time. One end of the junction varies from germline; a read error may be responsible. This sample stems from a study of control samples from healthy donors and cancer patients. Sequenced by immunoSEQ multiplex PCR; TCRdb stores in-frame clones only, minus some. The sample lists about 70,000 clones, about 80% occurring once. This CDR3 has 14 amino acids. Germline V gives CDR1 KGHDR, CDR2 SFDVKD. The sequencing input was blood. The receptor was isolated from a man over 45 in good health. V usage is TRBV24-1 and J usage is TRBJ1-2, with D hard to call. DNA of the CDR3: TGTGTCACCAGTGATTTGGAGAGGAACTATGGCTACACCTTC. Translation gives CVTSDLERNYGYTF.